This T cell receptor beta chain derives from a study of blood T cell repertoires in COVID-19. In the study overall: Italy, Spain and the United States were the sources of the convalescent and acute COVID-19 samples. T cells, B-cell-depleted T cells, or PBMCs provided the cDNA or gDNA that served as material.

This clone has a single count. Authors' methods: Quantification of nucleated cells was approximated via reference gene primer amplification. Method: immunoSEQ multiplex PCR; TCRdb's copy keeps in-frame clones and lacks some. The DNA gave D and trimming, while V, J and clone size come from that table. The sample has about 260,000 clones, about 88% seen once. While infection was still active, Seattle patients were enrolled and then followed longitudinally. The trim removed 3 bases at V and 4 bases at J, leaving 5 bases unmatched. This CDR3 contains 16 residues. Germline V gene data show CDR1 as SGDLS and CDR2 as YYNGEE.

Sequenced input: peripheral blood. The TCR originated in a woman aged 30 to 39 with COVID-19, enrolled during active disease. This chain joins TRBV9 and TRBJ2-2; TRBD2 agrees at 11 bases. The CDR3 nucleotides read TGTGCCAGCAGCGCACTAGCGGGAGCCGTCACCGGGGAGCTGTTTTTT. It yields the protein CASSALAGAVTGELFF.